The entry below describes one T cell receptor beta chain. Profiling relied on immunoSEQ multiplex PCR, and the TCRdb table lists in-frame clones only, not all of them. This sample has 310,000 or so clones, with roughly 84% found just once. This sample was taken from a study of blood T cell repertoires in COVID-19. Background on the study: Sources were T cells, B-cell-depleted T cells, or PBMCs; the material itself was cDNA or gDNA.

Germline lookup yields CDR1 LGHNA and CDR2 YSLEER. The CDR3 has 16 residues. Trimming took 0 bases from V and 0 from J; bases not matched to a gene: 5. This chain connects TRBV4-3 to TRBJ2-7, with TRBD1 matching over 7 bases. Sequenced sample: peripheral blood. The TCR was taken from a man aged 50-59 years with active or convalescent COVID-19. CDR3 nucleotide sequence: TGCGCCAGCAGCCAAGATTTACAGGGGTCCTCCTACGAGCAGTACTTC. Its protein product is CASSQDLQGSSYEQYF.